This is a list of T cell receptor beta chains from one sample in a study of response to subunit inactivated influenza vaccine. From the RT-PCR reads, TCRdb called clonotypes with MiXCR, one entry per CDR3 protein. The sample shows under 500,000 distinct CDR3 sequences, approximately 11% of them seen only once. Sequencing was performed on PBMCs from blood, taken about 6 weeks after vaccination. Receptors were obtained from a man aged 50 or older who received an inactivated influenza vaccine. The CDR3 runs from the conserved cysteine through the conserved F or W. The order of the fields is D gene, J gene, V gene, clone size, CDR3 protein, CDR3 DNA. A D gene is named only where the DNA matches it firmly. Clone size appears in some rows only: once, few, many, or a class for an expanded clone.

NA	TRBJ1-1	TRBV6-5	NA	CASSYSIGRTEAFF	TGTGCCAGCAGTTACTCGATTGGGCGAACTGAAGCTTTCTTT
TRBD1	TRBJ1-2	TRBV5-6	many	CASREGQTYYGYTF	TGTGCCAGCAGAGAGGGACAGACTTACTATGGCTACACCTTC
TRBD2	TRBJ2-5	TRBV4-2	few	CASSPLLGLAGGITETQYF	TGTGCCAGCAGCCCTCTACTGGGACTAGCGGGGGGTATTACGGAGACCCAGTACTTC
NA	TRBJ2-2	TRBV11-1	few	CASSLPRVGLMGTGELFF	TGTGCCAGCAGCCTGCCGCGGGTAGGACTGATGGGAACCGGGGAGCTGTTTTTT
NA	TRBJ2-5	TRBV7-3	few	CASSLGLAPQETQYF	TGTGCCAGCAGCTTGGGCCTAGCCCCCCAAGAGACCCAGTACTTC
NA	TRBJ2-7	TRBV5-6	many	CASSSSSERYYEQYF	TGTGCCAGCAGCTCTTCTAGCGAACGCTACTACGAGCAGTACTTC
NA	TRBJ1-2	TRBV20-1	NA	CSVRPGAGGYTF	TGCAGTGTTCGGCCGGGGGCGGGAGGCTACACCTTC
NA	TRBJ2-3	TRBV20-1	few	CSATSDSGLDTQYF	TGCAGTGCTACGAGTGACAGCGGGTTGGATACGCAGTATTTT
NA	TRBJ1-6	TRBV7-9	NA	CASSPPGPTYNSPLHF	TGTGCCAGCAGCCCCCCGGGACCCACTTATAATTCACCCCTCCACTTT
NA	TRBJ1-1	TRBV12-3/TRBV12-4	many	CASSSYTEAFF	TGTGCCAGCAGTTCGTACACTGAAGCTTTCTTT